Below, 17 T cell receptor beta chains from the same sample are listed, as sequenced in a study of blood T cell repertoires in COVID-19 (dated by TCRdb to 2018 to 2020). The library came from the immunoSEQ multiplex PCR assay. TCRdb mirrors the immuneACCESS table, restricted to in-frame sequences. Some clones are absent from its copies; in checked studies, under half trace to an unresolved V gene, and the reason for the others is unknown. This sample gives 350,000 or so clones in total; around 90% of them show up just once. 3% to 4% of the sample belongs to the ten largest clones. The sequenced sample was peripheral blood. The receptors were gathered from a woman aged 55-69 years with COVID-19, enrolled during active disease.

The rearrangement links TRBV12-3 or TRBV12-4 to TRBJ1-5, with D perhaps TRBD1 (6 bases). The V end was cut by 6 bases, the J end by 5 bases, with 8 bases between. The CDR3 has 12 residues. DNA of the CDR3: TGTGCCAGCAGACAGGGCCATCAGCCCCAGCATTTT. Protein product: CASRQGHQPQHF.

The CDR3: CASSPLVRTGGSQPQHF. As DNA, the CDR3 is TGTGCCAGCAGTCCCCTTGTAAGGACAGGGGGCAGCCAGCCCCAGCATTTT. The gene calls are TRBV6-6 and TRBJ1-5; 11 bases align to TRBD1. Germline-derived CDR1 and CDR2 are MNHNY and SVGAGI (reference sequence). This CDR3 is built from 17 residues. Trimming removed 5 bases from V and 7 bases from J; junction bases left unmatched: 13.

The genes are TRBV7-3 and TRBJ1-2; 8 bases line up with TRBD1. The germline V gene has CDR1 SGHTA and CDR2 FQGTGA. V gave up 9 bases and J gave up 2 bases; unmatched junction bases: 11. The length of the CDR3 is 15 residues. In DNA, the CDR3 is TGTGCCAGGTTAGGACAGGGTAACGTCAACTATGGCTACACCTTC. Translation: CARLGQGNVNYGYTF.

V gene TRBV6-6 combines with J gene TRBJ1-2, with D tentatively TRBD1 (6 bases). Trimming stripped 4 bases from V and 2 bases from J, with 11 bases between. Germline V CDR1 and CDR2: MNHNY, SVGAGI (reference sequence). CDR3 length equals 14 residues. The CDR3 is CASSSRTENYGYTF. The CDR3 DNA reads TGTGCCAGCAGTTCCCGGACAGAAAACTATGGCTACACCTTC.

In DNA form, the CDR3 reads TGTGCCAGCTCACCCCCGGGACTCCAACACGATACGCAGTATTTT. It yields the protein CASSPPGLQHDTQYF. V usage is TRBV18 and J usage is TRBJ2-3; a weak D match, TRBD2 (6 bases). Germline V gene lookup returns CDR1 KGHSH and CDR2 LQKENI. The germline V and J ends were trimmed by 3 bases and 6 bases, with 16 bases remaining between them. The CDR3 is 15 residues long.

The chain employs TRBV19 and TRBJ1-5; 9 nucleotides agree with TRBD1. This CDR3 spans 15 amino acids. Germline V gene sequence: CDR1 LNHDA, CDR2 SQIVND (reference sequence). Trimming took 4 bases from V and 6 from J; bases not matched to a gene: 7. CDR3 in DNA: TGTGCCAGTAGTACTGACAGGGGGGTATTTCAGCCCCAGCATTTT. Protein sequence: CASSTDRGVFQPQHF. The full variable domain, completed using reference TRBV19 and TRBJ1-5, is DGGITQSPKYLFRKEGQNVTLSCEQNLNHDAMYWYRQDPGQGLRLIYYSQIVNDFQKGDIAEGYSVSREKKESFPLTVTSAQKNPTAFYLCASSTDRGVFQPQHFGDGTRLSIL.

V and J are TRBV21-1 and TRBJ2-1; TRBD2, as called in the table, went unchecked against the DNA. TRBV21-1 counts as a pseudogene. The length of the CDR3 is 16 residues. The CDR3: CASSRRTSSSYNEQFF. The CDR3 DNA is TGTGCCAGCAGCAGACGGACTAGCAGCTCCTACAATGAGCAGTTCTTC.

The rearrangement links TRBV18 to TRBJ1-5, with D unresolved. Trimming removed 3 bases at V and 6 bases at J, with 9 bases between. Germline values: CDR1 KGHSH, CDR2 LQKENI. The CDR3 is 13 amino acids. The CDR3 reads CASSPGESQPQHF. CDR3 sequence (DNA): TGTGCCAGCTCACCCGGGGAGTCTCAGCCCCAGCATTTT.

This chain connects TRBV6-5 to TRBJ2-2; 7 nucleotides align to TRBD2. V gave up 2 bases and J gave up 4 bases; unmatched junction bases: 7. Germline V CDR1 and CDR2: MNHEY, SVGAGI. The CDR3 is 16 amino acids. The CDR3 spells CASSYLSKRGTGELFF. The DNA of the CDR3 is TGTGCCAGCAGTTACCTTAGTAAGCGGGGCACCGGGGAGCTGTTTTTT.

This rearrangement joins TRBV19 to TRBJ1-2, with 8 bases aligning to TRBD1. The trim removed 6 bases at V and 3 bases at J, leaving 12 bases unmatched. The CDR3 loop spans 16 amino acids. Germline loops: CDR1 LNHDA, CDR2 SQIVND (reference sequence). The DNA for the CDR3 is TGTGCCAGTAGGCCCAAACCGGGACAGGCCCACTATGGCTACACCTTC. Protein product: CASRPKPGQAHYGYTF.

V is TRBV29-1 and J is TRBJ2-7, with TRBD1 as a possible D gene (6 bases). Trimming took off 4 bases at V and 3 bases at J, with 13 bases between the two ends. CDR1 and CDR2 from the germline V gene are SQVTM and ANQGSEA. The CDR3 is 13 amino acids. CDR3 coding DNA: TGCAGCGTTGCCTGGGGGCAGGGCTACGAGCAGTACTTC. As protein: CSVAWGQGYEQYF.

The chain recombines TRBV13 with TRBJ1-1; D remains unclear. Trimming removed 0 bases from V and 1 base from J, with 9 bases in between. Germline V gives CDR1 PRHDT, CDR2 FYEKMQ (reference sequence). The CDR3 length is 15 residues. The CDR3, as DNA: TGTGCCAGCAGCTTAGGCGCGACGGGGAACACTGAAGCTTTCTTT. It specifies CASSLGATGNTEAFF.

This clone was picked up one time. The chain joins TRBV28 to TRBJ1-3; no clear D. Trimming left V 5 bases short and J 4 bases short, with 15 bases between. Germline lookup yields CDR1 MDHEN and CDR2 SYDVKM. The CDR3 is 15 amino acids. The chain's CDR3 is CASSILVGGGNTIYF. The CDR3 nucleotides are TGTGCCAGCAGTATCCTCGTCGGCGGGGGAAACACCATATATTTT.

This chain uses TRBV19 with TRBJ1-6; a weak D match, TRBD1 (5 bases). V lost 3 bases, J lost 9 bases, and 15 bases lay in between. The CDR3 totals 15 residues. CDR1 and CDR2 (germline): LNHDA, SQIVND (reference sequence). CDR3 in DNA: TGTGCCAGTAGTATCCGGCAGGGAAGTACTTCACCCCTCCACTTT. Translation gives CASSIRQGSTSPLHF.

This clone occurred once. The V gene is TRBV6-5, the J gene TRBJ1-4; D is uncertain. V lost 2 bases and J 8 bases, leaving 12 bases between the germline ends. CDR3 length: 14 residues. In germline, CDR1 is MNHEY, CDR2 SVGAGI. CDR3: CASSYSHTSEKLFF. The CDR3 DNA sequence: TGTGCCAGCAGTTACAGTCACACCTCCGAAAAACTGTTTTTT.

The chain uses TRBV6-5 and TRBJ1-3; 9 nucleotides agree with TRBD1. The CDR3 totals 13 residues. The trim removed 6 bases at V and 8 bases at J, leaving 5 bases unmatched. The germline V gene has CDR1 MNHEY and CDR2 SVGAGI. CDR3 in amino acids: CASSRDRVDTIYF. CDR3 in DNA: TGTGCCAGCAGCCGGGACAGGGTAGACACCATATATTTT.

The V call is TRBV2, the J call TRBJ1-5; TRBD1 matches 8 bases. The trim removed 6 bases at V and 7 bases at J, leaving 11 bases unmatched. CDR1 is SNHLY, CDR2 FYNNEI, per germline. CDR3 length: 15 amino acids. The chain's CDR3 is CASRDRGLPNQPQHF. In DNA, the CDR3 is TGTGCCAGCAGAGACAGGGGCCTCCCCAACCAGCCCCAGCATTTT. The full variable domain, rest sourced from reference TRBV2 and TRBJ1-5, is EPEVTQTPSHQVTQMGQEVILRCVPISNHLYFYWYRQILGQKVEFLVSFYNNEISEKSEIFDDQFSVERPDGSNFTLKIRSTKLEDSAMYFCASRDRGLPNQPQHFGDGTRLSIL.